This TCR beta chain was sequenced during a study of blood T cell repertoires in COVID-19. CDR1 MNHNS and CDR2 SASEGT come from the germline V gene. V lost 4 bases and J lost 0, with 13 bases in between. This CDR3 comprises 17 residues. Authors' methods: Reference gene primer amplification yielded estimated nucleated cell counts. Sequencing was performed with immunoSEQ multiplex PCR; in TCRdb, only in-frame clones are kept and a portion is missing. The DNA gave D and trimming, while V, J and clone size come from that table. The sample consists of 250,000 to 300,000 clones, approximately 90% of them appearing once. Residents of about two dozen US areas, aged roughly 18 to 95 years, made up the participants. Cohort assignment relied on participant-reported clinical history.

Sample: PBMCs or T cells enriched from blood (not recorded which). This TCR came from a human donor in a cohort exposed to, infected with or recovered from COVID-19 (not recorded which). The donor label of this sample is uncertain. The gene calls are TRBV6-1 and TRBJ1-6; a possible D gene is TRBD1 (6 bases). The chain's CDR3 is CASSARGESSYNSPLHF. As DNA, the CDR3 is TGTGCCAGCAGTGCCAGGGGCGAGAGCTCCTATAATTCACCCCTCCACTTT.